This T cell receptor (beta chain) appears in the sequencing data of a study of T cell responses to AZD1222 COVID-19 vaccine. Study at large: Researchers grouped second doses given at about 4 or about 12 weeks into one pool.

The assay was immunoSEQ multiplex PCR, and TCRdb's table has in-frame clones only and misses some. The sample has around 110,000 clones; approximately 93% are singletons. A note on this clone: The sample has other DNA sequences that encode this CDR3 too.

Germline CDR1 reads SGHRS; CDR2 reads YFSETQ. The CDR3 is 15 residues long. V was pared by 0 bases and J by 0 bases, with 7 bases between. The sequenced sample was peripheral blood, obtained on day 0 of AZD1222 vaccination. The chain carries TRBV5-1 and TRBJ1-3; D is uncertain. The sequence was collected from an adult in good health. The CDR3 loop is CASSLGPTSGNTIYF. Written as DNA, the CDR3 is TGCGCCAGCAGCTTGGGTCCCACCTCTGGAAACACCATATATTTT.